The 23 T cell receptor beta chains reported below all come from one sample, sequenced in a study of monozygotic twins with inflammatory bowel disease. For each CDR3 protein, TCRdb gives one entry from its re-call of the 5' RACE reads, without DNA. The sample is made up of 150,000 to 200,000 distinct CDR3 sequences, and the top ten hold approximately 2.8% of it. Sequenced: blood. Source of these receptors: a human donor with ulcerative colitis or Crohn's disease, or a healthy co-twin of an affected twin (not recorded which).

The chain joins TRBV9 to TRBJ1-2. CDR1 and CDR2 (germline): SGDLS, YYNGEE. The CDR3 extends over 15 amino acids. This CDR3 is CASSVAPQIRYGYTF.

CDR3 loop: CASSQVNPSTGTVYNEQFF. The V gene is TRBV14, the J gene TRBJ2-1; the D call from TCRdb, TRBD1, cannot be confirmed without DNA. Germline CDR1 SGHDN, CDR2 FVKESK. The CDR3 has 19 residues. Together with reference TRBV14 and TRBJ2-1, the CDR3 gives the full variable domain: EAGVTQFPSHSVIEKGQTVTLRCDPISGHDNLYWYRRVMGKEIKFLLHFVKESKQDESGMPNNRFLAERTGGTYSTLKVQPAELEDSGVYFCASSQVNPSTGTVYNEQFFGPGTRLTVL.

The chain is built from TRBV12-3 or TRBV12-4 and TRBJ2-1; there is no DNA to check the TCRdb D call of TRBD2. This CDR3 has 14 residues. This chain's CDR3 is CASTLPQEYNEQFF.

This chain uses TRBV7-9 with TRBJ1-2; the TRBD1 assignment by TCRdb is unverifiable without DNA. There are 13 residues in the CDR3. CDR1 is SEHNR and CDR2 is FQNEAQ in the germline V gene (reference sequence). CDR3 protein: CASSPLLNYGYTF. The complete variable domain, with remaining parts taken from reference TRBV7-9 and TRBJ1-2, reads DTGVSQNPRHKITKRGQNVTFRCDPISEHNRLYWYRQTLGQGPEFLTYFQNEAQLEKSRLLSDRFSAERPKGSFSTLEIQRTEQGDSAMYLCASSPLLNYGYTFGSGTRLTVV.

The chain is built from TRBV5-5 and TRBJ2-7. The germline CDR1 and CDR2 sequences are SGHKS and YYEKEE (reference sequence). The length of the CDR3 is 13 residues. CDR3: CASSLPGNYEQYF.

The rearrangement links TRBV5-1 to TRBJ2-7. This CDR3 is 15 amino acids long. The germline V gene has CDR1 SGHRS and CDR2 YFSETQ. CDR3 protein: CASSLDRGSSGEQYF.

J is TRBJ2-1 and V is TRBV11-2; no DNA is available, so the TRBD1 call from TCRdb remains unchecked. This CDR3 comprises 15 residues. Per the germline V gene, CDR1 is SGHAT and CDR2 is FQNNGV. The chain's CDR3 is CASSLGPQIGNEQFF.

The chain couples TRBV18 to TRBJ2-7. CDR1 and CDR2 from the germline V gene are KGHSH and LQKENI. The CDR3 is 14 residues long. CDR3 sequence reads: CASSPRQGSYEQYF.

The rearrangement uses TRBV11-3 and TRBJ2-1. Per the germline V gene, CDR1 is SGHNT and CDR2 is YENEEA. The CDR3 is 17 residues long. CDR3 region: CASSLDRTSGPYNEQFF.

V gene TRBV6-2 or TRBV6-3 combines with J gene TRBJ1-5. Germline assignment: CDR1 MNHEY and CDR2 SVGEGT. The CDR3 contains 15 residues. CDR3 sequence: CASSRRLSGNQPQHF.

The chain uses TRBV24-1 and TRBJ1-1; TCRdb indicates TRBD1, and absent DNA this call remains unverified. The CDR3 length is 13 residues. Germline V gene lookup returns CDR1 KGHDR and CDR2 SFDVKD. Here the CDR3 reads CATSDRDITEAFF.

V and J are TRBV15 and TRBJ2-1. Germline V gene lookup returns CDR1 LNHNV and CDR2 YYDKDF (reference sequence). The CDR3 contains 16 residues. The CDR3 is CATSRESGSAYNEQFF.

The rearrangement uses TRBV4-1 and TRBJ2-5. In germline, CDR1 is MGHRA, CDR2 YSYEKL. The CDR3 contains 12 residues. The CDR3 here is CASSPAFGDQYF.

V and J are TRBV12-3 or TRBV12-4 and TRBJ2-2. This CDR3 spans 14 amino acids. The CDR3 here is CASSFSDMPGELFF.

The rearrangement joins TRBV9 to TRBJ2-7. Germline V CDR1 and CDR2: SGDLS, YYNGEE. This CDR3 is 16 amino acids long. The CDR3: CASSATQDTRTLEQYF.

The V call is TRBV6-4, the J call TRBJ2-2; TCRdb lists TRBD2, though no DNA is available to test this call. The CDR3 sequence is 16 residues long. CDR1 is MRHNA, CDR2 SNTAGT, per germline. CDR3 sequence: CASSDTAGDNTGELFF.

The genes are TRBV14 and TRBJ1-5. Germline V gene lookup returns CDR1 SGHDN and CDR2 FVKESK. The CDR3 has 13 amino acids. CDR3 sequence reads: CASSRTAFGPQHF. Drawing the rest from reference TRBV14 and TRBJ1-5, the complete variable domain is EAGVTQFPSHSVIEKGQTVTLRCDPISGHDNLYWYRRVMGKEIKFLLHFVKESKQDESGMPNNRFLAERTGGTYSTLKVQPAELEDSGVYFCASSRTAFGPQHFGDGTRLSIL.

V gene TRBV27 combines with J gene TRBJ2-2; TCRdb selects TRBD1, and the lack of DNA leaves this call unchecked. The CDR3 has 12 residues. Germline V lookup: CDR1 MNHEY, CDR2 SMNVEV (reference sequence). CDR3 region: CASRRVTGELFF.

The CDR3 reads CASRGLAGVRETQYF. The gene calls are TRBV6-2 or TRBV6-3 and TRBJ2-5; the TCRdb call, TRBD2, lacks DNA for checking. Germline loops: CDR1 MNHEY, CDR2 SVGEGT. The CDR3 has 15 residues.

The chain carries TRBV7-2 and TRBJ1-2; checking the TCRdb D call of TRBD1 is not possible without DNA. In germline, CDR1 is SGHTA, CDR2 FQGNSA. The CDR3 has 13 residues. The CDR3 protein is CASSHPSLGGYTF. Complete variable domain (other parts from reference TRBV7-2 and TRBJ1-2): GAGVSQSPSNKVTEKGKDVELRCDPISGHTALYWYRQSLGQGLEFLIYFQGNSAPDKSGLPSDRFSAERTGGSVSTLTIQRTQQEDSAVYLCASSHPSLGGYTFGSGTRLTVV.

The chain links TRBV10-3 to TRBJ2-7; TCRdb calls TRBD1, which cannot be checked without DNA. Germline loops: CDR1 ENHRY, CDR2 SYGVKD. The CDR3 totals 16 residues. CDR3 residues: CAISDPQNRATYEQYF.

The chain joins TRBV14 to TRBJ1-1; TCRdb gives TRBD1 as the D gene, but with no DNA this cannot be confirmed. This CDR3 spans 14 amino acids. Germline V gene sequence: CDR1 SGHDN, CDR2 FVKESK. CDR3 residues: CASSRDSLNTEAFF.

This CDR3 reads CASSLAGRVAGQETQYF. The rearrangement links TRBV7-9 to TRBJ2-5. Germline V gene data show CDR1 as SEHNR and CDR2 as FQNEAQ (reference sequence). The CDR3 is 17 amino acids.